A selection of T cell receptor beta chains follows, all from one sample in a study of T and B cells in COVID-19 patients. From the multiplex PCR reads, TCRdb called clonotypes with MiXCR, one entry per CDR3 protein. The profile shows about 23,000 distinct CDR3 sequences, approximately 28% of them singletons. Sequencing input: blood. Receptors originate from a human donor who had recovered from COVID-19. The CDR3 runs from the conserved cysteine through the conserved F or W. A D gene is named only where the DNA matches it firmly. The listing skips clone size in some rows; elsewhere it reads once, few, many or a size class.

clone_size d_call j_call v_call cdr3_nt cdr3_aa
- TRBD1 TRBJ2-7 TRBV12-3/TRBV12-4 TGTGCCAGCAGCACAGGACAGGGTGCCCACGAGCAGTACTTC CASSTGQGAHEQYF
- - TRBJ2-2 TRBV9 TGTGCCAGCAGCGTAGGAGGCACCGGGGAGCTGTTTTTT CASSVGGTGELFF
few - TRBJ1-2 TRBV5-5 TGTGCCAGCAGCTTGGGTATAACAGCGCAGGGCTACACCTTC CASSLGITAQGYTF
- TRBD1 TRBJ2-1 TRBV24-1 TGTGCCACCAGTGACTCCGGGACAGGGGGATATGAGCAGTTCTTC CATSDSGTGGYEQFF
few - TRBJ1-2 TRBV6-1 TGTGCCAGCAGGTCAGGGGTCGTCGGCTACACCTTC CASRSGVVGYTF
medium-sized - TRBJ1-1 TRBV19 TGTGCCAGTAGTACCGGGAGGGGGGGCACTGAAGCTTTCTTT CASSTGRGGTEAFF
few - TRBJ1-3 TRBV30 TGTGCCTGGAGTGGGCTGGACACCAGCTCTGGAAACACCATATATTTT CAWSGLDTSSGNTIYF
- TRBD1 TRBJ2-2 TRBV27 TGTGCCAGCAGTTTTAGGACAGGGGTCGACACCGGGGAGCTGTTTTTT CASSFRTGVDTGELFF
many - TRBJ2-3 TRBV18 TGTGCCAGCTCACCACCGACCGCCACAGATACGCAGTATTTT CASSPPTATDTQYF
- - TRBJ2-2 TRBV5-6 TGTGCCAGCAGCTTGTCTTTAGTCGGGACCGGGGAGCTGTTTTTT CASSLSLVGTGELFF
- TRBD1 TRBJ2-5 TRBV7-6 TGTGCCAGCAGCTTATCCAGGGGGGAGACCCAGTACTTC CASSLSRGETQYF
- - TRBJ2-3 TRBV7-6 TGTGCCAGCAGCTTAGTCGGGGGCGGTGCAGATACGCAGTATTTT CASSLVGGGADTQYF
few TRBD1 TRBJ2-7 TRBV27 TGTGCCAGCAGTTTTTCCGTTGGACAGGCCACCTACGAGCAGTACTTC CASSFSVGQATYEQYF
- - TRBJ2-5 TRBV7-9 TGTGCCAGCAGCTTAGCTTCGTTTGGGGAGACCCAGTACTTC CASSLASFGETQYF
- TRBD1 TRBJ2-2 TRBV5-6 TGTGCCAGCAGCTCCTGGGTCCCGGGACAGGGGGTTACCGGGGAGCTGTTTTTT CASSSWVPGQGVTGELFF
- TRBD1 TRBJ1-2 TRBV5-4 TGCGCCAGCAGCCCGGGACAGGGAGAATTCCTTAACTATGGCTACACCTTC CASSPGQGEFLNYGYTF
few TRBD2 TRBJ2-1 TRBV15 TGTGCCACCAGCAGAGGATGGGAGGGCCCTATTACCAATGAGCAGTTCTTC CATSRGWEGPITNEQFF
medium-sized - TRBJ2-5 TRBV29-1 TGCAGCGTGGCCACAGGGACCCAAGAGACCCAGTACTTC CSVATGTQETQYF
- TRBD2 TRBJ2-3 TRBV12-3/TRBV12-4 TGTGCCAGCAGTTTCCCGGGAGGGCCCTCGAGAGATACGCAGTATTTT CASSFPGGPSRDTQYF
- TRBD1 TRBJ1-5 TRBV12-3/TRBV12-4 TGTGCCAGCAGTCCTGGACAGGGGGGCAATCAGCCCCAGCATTTT CASSPGQGGNQPQHF
- - TRBJ2-7 TRBV6-2/TRBV6-3 TGTGCCAGCAGTTACATGCAGCCATGGGACGAGCAGTACTTC CASSYMQPWDEQYF
few TRBD1 TRBJ2-6 TRBV18 TGTGCCAGCTCCGGCGGGACAGGGGGACACTCTGGGGCCAACGTCCTGACTTTC CASSGGTGGHSGANVLTF
- TRBD2 TRBJ2-3 TRBV18 TGTGCCAGCTCCCTAATTGGCGGGAGTCCAGATACGCAGTATTTT CASSLIGGSPDTQYF
- TRBD2 TRBJ2-1 TRBV12-5 TGTGCTAGTGGTTGGGACGGGACTAGCGGGGGGTGGTCCTACAATGAGCAGTTCTTC CASGWDGTSGGWSYNEQFF
many TRBD2 TRBJ2-7 TRBV19 TGTGCCAGTAATAAGGGACTATACTCCTACGAGCAGTACTTC CASNKGLYSYEQYF
few - TRBJ2-3 TRBV5-4 TGTGCCAGCAGCGATTACAGGGTGGGCACAGATACGCAGTATTTT CASSDYRVGTDTQYF
- - TRBJ1-5 TRBV5-1 TGCGCCAGCAGCTTGGGACCGCAGCAGCCCCAGCATTTT CASSLGPQQPQHF
- TRBD1 TRBJ1-6 TRBV6-5 TGTGCCAGCAGCCGAGTGGCCGGACAGGCAGTTCTTTATTCACCCCTCCACTTT CASSRVAGQAVLYSPLHF
few - TRBJ1-3 TRBV12-3/TRBV12-4 TGTGCCAGCAGTTTACTTTCTGGAAACACCATATATTTT CASSLLSGNTIYF
- - TRBJ2-7 TRBV20-1 TGCAGTGCTACTGGAGGAGGGGGTTCCTACGAGCAGTACTTC CSATGGGGSYEQYF
- TRBD1 TRBJ1-1 TRBV30 TGTGCCTGGACCCCGGGACAGTACACTGAAGCTTTCTTT CAWTPGQYTEAFF
- - TRBJ1-3 TRBV20-1 TGCAGTGCTAGGTCTGAAAACTCTGGAAACACCATATATTTT CSARSENSGNTIYF
medium-sized - TRBJ2-1 TRBV11-1 TGTGCCAGCCCCGAGGGGAAATACAATGAGCAGTTCTTC CASPEGKYNEQFF